A selection of T cell receptor beta chains follows, all from one sample in a study of CD8 T cells in ankylosing spondylitis. Each CDR3 protein gets one entry after TCRdb re-called the 5' RACE reads with MiXCR. Of approximately 110,000 distinct CDR3 sequences listed, 24% are singletons. The sample consisted of synovial fluid, either unsorted or a sorted T cell fraction (not recorded which). Receptors were obtained from a male donor with ankylosing spondylitis. Both conserved end residues are part of each CDR3. D genes are given only for firm matches. Clone size is given for some rows only: seen once, a few or many times, or a class if the clone is expanded.

size | J | V | D | DNA | CDR3
few | TRBJ2-3 | TRBV12-3/TRBV12-4 | TRBD2 | TGTGCCAGCAGTTTTTCTAGCGGAAACACAGATACGCAGTATTTT | CASSFSSGNTDTQYF
- | TRBJ2-5 | TRBV3-1 | - | TGTGCCAGCAGCCAACCGACCCAGGGAATTGAGTCAGAGACCCAGTACTTC | CASSQPTQGIESETQYF
- | TRBJ2-1 | TRBV7-8 | - | TGTGCCAGCAGCCCGCAGTTCTTC | CASSPQFF
- | TRBJ2-1 | TRBV10-3 | TRBD2 | TGTGCCATCAGTGATCTTAGCGGGAGGGCCTCGGATGAGCAGTTCTTC | CAISDLSGRASDEQFF
- | TRBJ2-2 | TRBV19 | - | TGTGCCAGTAGTACCGGAGCGTTTCCGAACACCGGGGAGCTGTTTTTT | CASSTGAFPNTGELFF
- | TRBJ1-1 | TRBV6-2/TRBV6-3 | - | TGTGCCAGCAGTTACGCCGGGGGAGCTTTCTTT | CASSYAGGAFF
few | TRBJ2-1 | TRBV29-1 | - | TGCAGCGTTGGGGGGCAGGATTACAATGAGCAGTTCTTC | CSVGGQDYNEQFF
- | TRBJ2-3 | TRBV20-1 | TRBD2 | TGCAGTGCTCCCGGGATAGCGGGGACTGCTAGCACAGATACGCAGTATTTT | CSAPGIAGTASTDTQYF
few | TRBJ1-4 | TRBV11-3 | - | TGTGCCAGCTCTCAACAAGGGATTGCTAATGAAAAACTGTTTTTT | CASSQQGIANEKLFF
many | TRBJ2-7 | TRBV7-8 | - | TGTGCCAGCAGCTTAGTTTCGTCTATACCGTCCAACGAGCAGTACTTC | CASSLVSSIPSNEQYF
- | TRBJ2-1 | TRBV20-1 | - | TGCAGTCCCCAAGGGGTTAACGATGAGCAGTTCTTC | CSPQGVNDEQFF
few | TRBJ2-1 | TRBV7-2 | - | TGTGCCAGCAGCTTCGGTCCGACCCCCGTATACAATGAGCAGTTCTTC | CASSFGPTPVYNEQFF
many | TRBJ2-1 | TRBV20-1 | TRBD2 | TGCAGTGCTAGTAAGGCTAGCGGGGCCTACAATGAGCAGTTCTTC | CSASKASGAYNEQFF
- | TRBJ1-1 | TRBV20-1 | TRBD1 | TGCAGTGCCAGCGACGTAGACAGGGACGGCACTGAAGCTTTCTTT | CSASDVDRDGTEAFF
- | TRBJ2-5 | TRBV7-9 | - | TGTGCCAGCAGCTTACTACGAGAGACCCAGTACTTC | CASSLLRETQYF
- | TRBJ2-2 | TRBV2 | TRBD2 | TGTGCCAGCAGGGTGGGTCTAGCGGCCACCGGGGAGCTGTTTTTT | CASRVGLAATGELFF
many | TRBJ2-1 | TRBV7-9 | - | TGTGCCAGCAGCTTAGTGTCTAGCGTTAACAATGAGCAGTTCTTC | CASSLVSSVNNEQFF
- | TRBJ1-1 | TRBV19 | - | TGTGCCAGTAGTATTGCCTGGGGGGGCGTGAACACTGAAGCTTTCTTT | CASSIAWGGVNTEAFF
- | TRBJ2-3 | TRBV2 | - | TGTGCCAGCACGAAAGAACAAGCGATCACAGATACGCAGTATTTT | CASTKEQAITDTQYF
medium-sized | TRBJ2-1 | TRBV5-1 | - | TGCGCCAGCAGCTTGCAAGAGCTCTACAATGAGCAGTTCTTC | CASSLQELYNEQFF
- | TRBJ1-1 | TRBV29-1 | - | TGCAGCGTTGTTCCAGCCATGAACACTGAAGCTTTCTTT | CSVVPAMNTEAFF
- | TRBJ1-2 | TRBV5-1 | - | TGCGCCAGCAGCATCCGTGGGGGGCCTTCTAACTATGGCTACACCTTC | CASSIRGGPSNYGYTF
many | TRBJ2-7 | TRBV6-2/TRBV6-3 | TRBD1 | TGTGCCAGCACCGGGACAGCCCCTCTACCCTACGAGCAGTACTTC | CASTGTAPLPYEQYF
- | TRBJ2-1 | TRBV6-1 | - | TGTGCCACCCAGTGGGGTATCGCTGAGCAGTTCTTC | CATQWGIAEQFF
few | TRBJ2-3 | TRBV5-4 | - | TGTGCCAGCAGCTTGGGGACGGGTGGATTCAACGAGGGGACGCAGTATTTT | CASSLGTGGFNEGTQYF
- | TRBJ2-1 | TRBV14 | - | TGTGCCAGCAGCCAATGGGGGGCTGAGCAGTTCTTC | CASSQWGAEQFF
- | TRBJ2-1 | TRBV20-1 | TRBD2 | TGCAGTGCGTTAAAGAGCGGGAGCAACTACAATGAGCAGTTCTTC | CSALKSGSNYNEQFF
few | TRBJ2-1 | TRBV20-1 | TRBD2 | TGCAGTGCTAATTTGCTAGCGGGAGTCTATGAGCAGTTCTTC | CSANLLAGVYEQFF
- | TRBJ2-1 | TRBV25-1 | TRBD1 | TGTGCCAGCAGTGAACGGGACAGGATGAATGAGCAGTTCTTC | CASSERDRMNEQFF
few | TRBJ2-3 | TRBV7-2 | - | TGTGCCAGCAGCTTAGCTGGCATAGATACGCAGTATTTT | CASSLAGIDTQYF
few | TRBJ2-3 | TRBV12-3/TRBV12-4 | TRBD1 | TGTGCCAGCAGGCTTGGGGGCAGGGGGCGGGCAGATACGCAGTATTTT | CASRLGGRGRADTQYF
few | TRBJ2-3 | TRBV5-1 | - | TGCGCCAGCAGCTTGGCCGACTACACAGATACGCAGTATTTT | CASSLADYTDTQYF
- | TRBJ2-3 | TRBV5-1 | - | TGCGCCAGCAGCATCGGGTCTCAGGATACGCAGTATTTT | CASSIGSQDTQYF
many | TRBJ2-1 | TRBV7-9 | - | TGTGCCAGCAGCCGAGTACAACACGGGAATGAGCAGTTCTTC | CASSRVQHGNEQFF
- | TRBJ2-1 | TRBV5-1 | TRBD2 | TGCGCCAGCAGCTGGGCTCGGACTAGTGTCGATGAGCAGTTCTTC | CASSWARTSVDEQFF
many | TRBJ2-5 | TRBV13 | - | TGTGCCAGCAGCTTAAAAGGAGGGGGGGAGACCCAGTACTTC | CASSLKGGGETQYF
few | TRBJ2-3 | TRBV20-1 | - | TGCAGTGCTGGTCGGGGAGCCGCAGATACGCAGTATTTT | CSAGRGAADTQYF
- | TRBJ1-1 | TRBV11-2 | - | TGTGCCAGCAGCTTAGATAGGAAAGGGAACACTGAAGCTTTCTTT | CASSLDRKGNTEAFF
- | TRBJ2-2 | TRBV29-1 | TRBD2 | TGCAGCGCAAGACTAGCGGGGAGGTACACCGGGGAGCTGTTTTTT | CSARLAGRYTGELFF
few | TRBJ1-5 | TRBV29-1 | - | TGCAGCGTTGGAGGGCTGAGGGAAGGAGATCCCCAGCATTTT | CSVGGLREGDPQHF
- | TRBJ2-2 | TRBV15 | - | TGTGCCACCAGCAGAGAAGTGACAGCTGCGAACACCGGGGAGCTGTTTTTT | CATSREVTAANTGELFF
- | TRBJ1-5 | TRBV28 | - | TGTGCCAGCAGTTTATCAGGGGTATGGGGTCAGCCCCAGCATTTT | CASSLSGVWGQPQHF
- | TRBJ1-1 | TRBV27 | - | TGTGCCAGCAGTTTTCGGGGTGGTGGCACTGAAGCTTTCTTT | CASSFRGGGTEAFF
- | TRBJ2-5 | TRBV5-5 | TRBD1 | TGTGCCAGCAGCCCGACAGGGTCAGAGACCCAGTACTTC | CASSPTGSETQYF
- | TRBJ2-2 | TRBV20-1 | TRBD2 | TGCAGTGCTAGAAAAGCGGGAGGTCCGAACACCGGGGAGCTGTTTTTT | CSARKAGGPNTGELFF
few | TRBJ2-2 | TRBV7-2 | TRBD2 | TGTGCCAGCAGCACCCGGACTAGCGGGAGGTTTACCGGGGAGCTGTTTTTT | CASSTRTSGRFTGELFF
- | TRBJ2-2 | TRBV7-7 | TRBD1 | TGTGCCAGCAGCGAAAACGACAGGGGCACCGGGGAGCTGTTTTTT | CASSENDRGTGELFF
- | TRBJ2-3 | TRBV30 | TRBD2 | TGTGCCGTATCCGGGACTAGCCTCACAGATACGCAGTATTTT | CAVSGTSLTDTQYF